The 28 T cell receptor beta chains below were found in one sample sequenced in a study of OX40 agonist ivuxolimab in advanced cancers. Data came from immunoSEQ multiplex PCR; TCRdb stores just in-frame clones and leaves some out. The table has under 85,000 clones, about 91% seen once. Sequencing used CD4+ or CD8+ T cells sorted from blood, obtained in a trial of the OX40 agonist ivuxolimab. The receptors derive from an adult with an advanced solid tumor such as melanoma, head and neck, liver or kidney cancer.

The rearrangement uses TRBV7-2 and TRBJ2-5, with a weak D call TRBD1 (5 bases). CDR3 length: 15 residues. Per germline, CDR1 SGHTA and CDR2 FQGNSA. V was cut by 1 base and J by 5 bases, with 14 bases left in between. In DNA, the CDR3 is TGTGCCAGCAGCTTAGGGGGCTCCCCAGGTGAGACCCAGTACTTC. Its translation: CASSLGGSPGETQYF.

The rearrangement joins TRBV5-6 to TRBJ2-1; TRBD2 is a possible D gene (6 bases). There are 16 residues in the CDR3. V lost 5 bases and J 0 bases, leaving 15 bases between the germline ends. In germline, CDR1 is SGHDT, CDR2 YYEEEE. CDR3 residues: CASRHTSRRSYNEQFF. As DNA, the CDR3 is TGTGCCAGCAGACATACTAGCAGACGCTCCTACAATGAGCAGTTCTTC.

In DNA form, the CDR3 reads TGTGCCAGCAGTGATCAGGGGAATCAGCCCCAGCATTTT. It specifies CASSDQGNQPQHF. J is TRBJ1-5 and V is TRBV28; TRBD1 is a possible D gene (6 bases). Germline values: CDR1 MDHEN, CDR2 SYDVKM. V lost 5 bases and J lost 4, with 9 bases in between. This CDR3 has 13 residues.

This chain connects TRBV25-1 to TRBJ1-2; D is possibly TRBD1 (5 bases). The CDR3 has 12 amino acids. Germline values: CDR1 MGHDK, CDR2 SYGVNS. V lost 4 bases and J 3 bases, leaving 6 bases between the germline ends. CDR3 loop: CASSGGDYGYTF. CDR3 nucleotide sequence: TGTGCCAGCAGTGGAGGGGACTATGGCTACACCTTC.

This chain links TRBV20-1 with TRBJ2-5; D not certain. Trimming took off 3 bases at V and 1 base at J, with 3 bases between the two ends. The germline V gene encodes CDR1 DFQATT and CDR2 SNEGSKA (reference sequence). This CDR3 contains 11 residues. The CDR3 is CSARIQETQYF. CDR3 coding DNA: TGCAGTGCTAGGATCCAAGAGACCCAGTACTTC.

As for this clone: The junction shows a germline mismatch at one end, possibly a read error. V usage is TRBV11-3 and J usage is TRBJ2-1, with 8 nucleotides matching TRBD2. This CDR3 is 15 amino acids long. Germline V gene sequence: CDR1 SGHNT, CDR2 YENEEA. CDR3 residues: CASSLDPSGSDEQFF. CDR3 in DNA: TGTGCCAGCAGCCTAGACCCCAGCGGGAGTGATGAGCAGTTCTTC.

This clone was observed a few times. The rearrangement uses TRBV7-9 and TRBJ2-3; no clear D gene. Germline loops: CDR1 SEHNR, CDR2 FQNEAQ (reference sequence). The CDR3 length is 13 residues. The V end lost 3 bases, the J end lost 0 bases, and 4 bases lay between the germline ends. The CDR3 DNA reads TGTGCCAGCAGCTTGGGTAGCACAGATACGCAGTATTTT. Translated, it gives CASSLGSTDTQYF.

CDR3 sequence reads: CASSLARGIGGYTF. In DNA, the CDR3 is TGTGCCAGCAGCTTAGCCAGGGGAATAGGTGGCTACACCTTC. The chain carries TRBV13 and TRBJ1-2, with a possible D match to TRBD1 (6 bases). V gave up 1 base and J gave up 7 bases, with 13 bases separating them. Germline loops: CDR1 PRHDT, CDR2 FYEKMQ (reference sequence). The CDR3 totals 14 residues.

This clone was seen only once. The CDR3 region has the DNA TGTGCCAGCAGCTTAGTCAGCGGGACTTCCTACGAGCAGTACTTC. Protein product: CASSLVSGTSYEQYF. The J gene is TRBJ2-7, the V gene TRBV7-8; 7 nucleotides line up with TRBD2. V was clipped by 1 base and J by 1 base; unmatched bases: 4. The CDR3 loop spans 15 amino acids. The germline gives CDR1 SGHVS, CDR2 FQNEAQ.

This chain links TRBV6-1 with TRBJ1-5; D is undetermined. The CDR3 totals 12 residues. Germline CDR1 MNHNS, CDR2 SASEGT. Trimming shortened V by 7 bases and J by 4 bases, and 8 bases separated the two germline ends. The CDR3 spells CASNPVNQPQHF. CDR3 nucleotides: TGTGCCAGCAATCCAGTTAATCAGCCCCAGCATTTT.

This CDR3 reads CASSLFQGSAGELFF. Here the CDR3 DNA reads TGTGCCAGCAGCTTATTTCAGGGAAGTGCCGGGGAGCTGTTTTTT. The rearrangement links TRBV7-2 to TRBJ2-2; possible D gene TRBD1, 5 bases. The CDR3 extends over 15 amino acids. The germline CDR1 and CDR2 sequences are SGHTA and FQGNSA. The germline V and J ends were trimmed by 2 bases and 6 bases, with 13 bases remaining between them.

J is TRBJ1-1 and V is TRBV6-6, with D perhaps TRBD1 (5 bases). The germline V gene has CDR1 MNHNY and CDR2 SVGAGI (reference sequence). The CDR3 is 15 residues long. Trimming took 2 bases from V and 4 from J, leaving 14 bases between them. Here the CDR3 reads CASSYRGEESTEAFF. The CDR3 DNA reads TGTGCCAGCAGTTACCGAGGGGAGGAGAGCACTGAAGCTTTCTTT.

The chain uses TRBV11-3 and TRBJ2-5, with 10 positions matching TRBD2. J was trimmed by 4 bases and V by 1 base; bases with no gene match: 6. CDR3 length: 16 residues. Germline CDR1 reads SGHNT; CDR2 reads YENEEA. The CDR3 is CASSLGAGGPLETQYF. The CDR3 DNA follows: TGTGCCAGCAGCTTAGGAGCGGGAGGGCCCCTAGAGACCCAGTACTTC.

The gene calls are TRBV19 and TRBJ2-2; perhaps TRBD1 as D (5 bases). This CDR3 is 14 amino acids long. Germline CDR1 and CDR2: LNHDA and SQIVND (reference sequence). V gave up 1 base and J gave up 5 bases, with 8 bases separating them. Written as DNA, the CDR3 is TGTGCCAGTAGTATAGCAGGGCGAACCGGGGAGCTGTTTTTT. Translating it yields CASSIAGRTGELFF.

The rearrangement joins TRBV5-8 to TRBJ2-1; D is unclear. Between the trimmed V and J ends, which lost 2 bases and 10 bases, there was a span of 7 bases. CDR3 size: 11 residues. Germline lookup yields CDR1 SGHTS and CDR2 YDEGEE. CDR3 in DNA: TGTGCCAGCAGCTTTAGGTCGGAGCAGTTCTTC. It is translated as CASSFRSEQFF.

Only one count was recorded for this clone. The J gene is TRBJ1-1, the V gene TRBV18, with TRBD1 matching 8 bases. CDR1 and CDR2 from the germline V gene are KGHSH and LQKENI. This CDR3 spans 15 amino acids. J gave up 0 bases and V 3 bases, and 3 bases lay outside the gene matches. CDR3 bases: TGTGCCAGCTCACCCTCGGGACAGGTGAACACTGAAGCTTTCTTT. Protein sequence: CASSPSGQVNTEAFF. The full variable domain, in which reference TRBV18 and TRBJ1-1 provide the parts outside the CDR3, is NAGVMQNPRHLVRRRGQEARLRCSPMKGHSHVYWYRQLPEEGLKFMVYLQKENIIDESGMPKERFSAEFPKEGPSILRIQQVVRGDSAAYFCASSPSGQVNTEAFFGQGTRLTVV.

The V call is TRBV6-5, the J call TRBJ2-7, with TRBD1 matching over 9 bases. CDR1 and CDR2 from the germline V gene are MNHEY and SVGAGI. The CDR3 extends over 15 amino acids. V lost 0 bases, J lost 3 bases, and 3 bases stayed unmatched. CDR3 sequence: CASSYSGTGIYEQYF. CDR3 DNA: TGTGCCAGCAGTTACTCCGGGACAGGGATCTACGAGCAGTACTTC.

The genes are TRBV14 and TRBJ1-2; a possible D gene is TRBD1 (5 bases). Trimming took off 0 bases at V and 7 bases at J, with 9 bases between the two ends. In germline, CDR1 is SGHDN, CDR2 FVKESK. The CDR3 sequence is 13 residues long. The CDR3 region has the DNA TGTGCCAGCAGCCAAGAATGGAGGGGTGGCTACACCTTC. This sequence encodes CASSQEWRGGYTF.

The V gene is TRBV9, the J gene TRBJ1-2; D gene uncertain. Germline-derived CDR1 and CDR2 are SGDLS and YYNGEE. This CDR3 is built from 12 residues. V dropped 1 base and J dropped 6 bases, with 7 bases sitting between them. The CDR3 coding sequence is TGTGCCAGCAGCGTATCGGGGAATGGCTACACCTTC. Its translation: CASSVSGNGYTF.

V and J are TRBV21-1 and TRBJ1-2. TRBV21-1 is shown as a pseudogene. This CDR3 is built from 12 residues. CDR3 sequence reads: CASTPPPYGYTF. The CDR3 DNA reads as TGTGCCAGCACCCCGCCTCCCTATGGCTACACCTTC.

The chain is built from TRBV2 and TRBJ2-7; 7 bases line up with TRBD1. Looked up from germline, CDR1 is SNHLY and CDR2 is FYNNEI. This CDR3 is built from 14 residues. V dropped 11 bases and J dropped 4; count of bases not matched to a gene: 14. CDR3 residues: CAGTPARGKYEQYF. The CDR3 DNA reads TGTGCCGGAACCCCGGCCAGGGGGAAGTACGAGCAGTACTTC.

The chain carries TRBV5-6 and TRBJ2-1, with TRBD2 matching over 9 bases. The CDR3 runs to 17 residues. Trimming took 4 bases from V and 6 from J; bases not matched to a gene: 14. The germline V gene encodes CDR1 SGHDT and CDR2 YYEEEE. This chain's CDR3 is CASSVRASGVRINEQFF. CDR3 DNA sequence: TGTGCCAGCAGCGTCCGGGCTAGCGGGGTCCGGATCAATGAGCAGTTCTTC.

The chain links TRBV7-8 to TRBJ2-7, with D perhaps matching TRBD1 (6 bases). The ends were cut back, 7 bases at V and 5 bases at J, with 18 bases in the middle. CDR1 is SGHVS and CDR2 is FQNEAQ in the germline V gene. The CDR3 sequence is 14 residues long. The CDR3 loop reads CASTRDRQPDEQYF. The CDR3 coding sequence is TGTGCCAGCACTAGAGACAGGCAACCCGACGAGCAGTACTTC.

This clone has more than one count but fewer than ten. The V and J genes are TRBV19 and TRBJ2-1; 8 bases align to TRBD2. Trimming removed 1 base from V and 4 bases from J; junction bases left unmatched: 6. The CDR3 sequence is 16 residues long. Looked up from germline, CDR1 is LNHDA and CDR2 is SQIVND (reference sequence). The CDR3 reads CASSIAASGYYNEQFF. CDR3 sequence (DNA): TGTGCCAGTAGTATAGCGGCTAGCGGGTATTACAATGAGCAGTTCTTC.

This chain uses TRBV7-9 with TRBJ1-1; tentative D call: TRBD1 (5 bases). Looked up from germline, CDR1 is SEHNR and CDR2 is FQNEAQ (reference sequence). The CDR3 is 18 residues long. V lost 1 base and J 0 bases, leaving 18 bases between the germline ends. The CDR3 loop is CASSLGLPGRTLNTEAFF. The CDR3 DNA is TGTGCCAGCAGCTTAGGGCTCCCCGGCCGGACATTGAACACTGAAGCTTTCTTT. Using reference TRBV7-9 and TRBJ1-1 for the parts outside the CDR3, the full variable domain is DTGVSQNPRHKITKRGQNVTFRCDPISEHNRLYWYRQTLGQGPEFLTYFQNEAQLEKSRLLSDRFSAERPKGSFSTLEIQRTEQGDSAMYLCASSLGLPGRTLNTEAFFGQGTRLTVV.

This clone was detected once. The V and J genes are TRBV7-2 and TRBJ2-1, with D possibly being TRBD1 or TRBD2 (5 bases each). CDR1 is SGHTA and CDR2 is FQGNSA in the germline V gene. The CDR3 is 13 residues long. V lost 5 bases to trimming and J lost 5 bases, with 10 bases between them. As DNA, the CDR3 is TGTGCCAGCAGCCCGGGACGGAACAATGAGCAGTTCTTC. It codes for CASSPGRNNEQFF.

This clone was seen more than once but under ten times. The chain joins TRBV4-1 to TRBJ2-1, with D perhaps assigned TRBD1 or TRBD2 (5 bases each). V was shortened by 0 bases and J by 6 bases, with 27 bases between the two germline ends. The CDR3 length is 20 residues. The germline V gene encodes CDR1 MGHRA and CDR2 YSYEKL. The CDR3 spells CASSQDAEGTPGRRFNEQFF. CDR3 bases: TGCGCCAGCAGCCAAGATGCCGAGGGTACCCCGGGACGCAGGTTCAATGAGCAGTTCTTC.

This chain connects TRBV2 to TRBJ1-4, with 9 bases aligning to TRBD1. The CDR3 contains 15 residues. Germline CDR1 and CDR2: SNHLY and FYNNEI. V shed 3 bases and J 8 bases; nucleotides not matched to a gene: 7. The CDR3 here is CASSEGTGRGEKLFF. DNA of the CDR3: TGTGCCAGCAGTGAGGGGACAGGGAGGGGCGAAAAACTGTTTTTT.